This TCR beta chain was captured in a study of T-cell reconstitution after alpha-beta-depleted transplantation in children. As it was prepared, the TCRbeta library received unique molecular identifiers. Each CDR3 protein gets one entry after TCRdb re-called the PCR reads with MiXCR. The table records around 580,000 distinct CDR3 sequences, 25% to 30% of them present only once. This receptor was taken from a boy under two years old with Wiskott-Aldrich syndrome, due to receive a stem cell transplant. Material: PBMCs, obtained before TCRalphabeta/CD19-depleted stem cell transplant.

CDR3 sequence: CASSPFGPYNEQFF. CDR3 coding DNA: TGTGCCAGCAGCCCCTTTGGCCCCTACAATGAGCAGTTCTTC. This chain uses TRBV11-2 with TRBJ2-1; D ambiguous. Germline V CDR1 and CDR2: SGHAT, FQNNGV. The CDR3 runs to 14 residues. Trimming cost V 5 bases and J 2 bases, with 10 bases left between them.